Included here is one TCR beta chain sequence, with context. The repertoire was sequenced with immunoSEQ multiplex PCR; TCRdb's copy has only in-frame clones and lacks some. The data show roughly 180,000 clones, about 91% seen once. The sample comes from a study of T cell responses to AZD1222 COVID-19 vaccine. The germline V gene has CDR1 LGHDT and CDR2 YNNKEL (reference sequence). V was shortened by 5 bases and J by 0 bases, with 17 bases between the two germline ends. The CDR3 extends over 17 amino acids. The rearrangement joins TRBV3-1 (or the pseudogene TRBV3-2) to TRBJ1-3, with TRBD1 as a possible D gene (5 bases). The sequence was collected from an adult who received the AZD1222 COVID-19 vaccine. The sequencing used peripheral blood, collected 28 days after the second AZD1222 dose. Here the CDR3 reads CASSRGTVPGSGNTIYF. CDR3 bases: TGTGCCAGCAGCAGGGGCACAGTCCCGGGCTCTGGAAACACCATATATTTT.